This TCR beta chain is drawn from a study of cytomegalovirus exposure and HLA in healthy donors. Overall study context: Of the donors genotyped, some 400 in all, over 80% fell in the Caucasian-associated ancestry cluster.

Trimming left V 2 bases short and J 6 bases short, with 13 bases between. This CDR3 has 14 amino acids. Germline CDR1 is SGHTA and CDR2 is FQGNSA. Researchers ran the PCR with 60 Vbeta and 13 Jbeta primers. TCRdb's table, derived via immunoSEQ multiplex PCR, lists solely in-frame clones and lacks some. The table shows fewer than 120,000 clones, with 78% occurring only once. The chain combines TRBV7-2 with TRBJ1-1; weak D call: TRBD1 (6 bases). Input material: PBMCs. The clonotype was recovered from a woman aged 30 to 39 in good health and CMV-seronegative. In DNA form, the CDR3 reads TGTGCCAGCAGCTTAACGGGGTCAGGGGCTGAAGCTTTCTTT. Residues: CASSLTGSGAEAFF.